This record concerns one T cell receptor (beta chain) sequence. This clonotype appeared a few times. The antigen it recognizes is unknown. Base qualities are not recorded, but no much larger clone differs from it by a single base. This sample was taken from a study of blood T cells in healthy people across ages (dated by TCRdb to between 2014 and 2017). Background for the entire study: Template switching captured roughly one uniquely barcoded TCR beta cDNA molecule per two T cells in model experiments. Using deep sequencing normalized with unique cDNA molecular identifiers, the study measured how TCR beta repertoire diversity changes with age. The donors were split into four age groups: young (average about 16 years), middle-aged (about 40), aged (62) and long-lived (more than 80). To avoid experimental bias, donors of different ages were distributed randomly across sequencing lanes. Using the same blood draw, the study looked at two additional independent replicas of 1 million unique cDNA reads for two donors, one aged 18 to 30 and the other aged 80 or older.

Libraries were made using 5' RACE. Sequencing used an Illumina HiSeq 2500. The second PCR ran for about 6 to 12 cycles and used a J-beta primer mix along with a sample-barcoded 5' primer. Each TCR beta cDNA molecule received a unique molecular identifier from a template-switch 5' adaptor carrying 12 random nucleotides. Each sample yielded at least 3 million CDR3-containing paired-end reads. First-strand cDNA was synthesized from all RNA with the Mint cDNA synthesis kit, primed by a TRBC-specific oligonucleotide. After uracil-DNA glycosylase treatment, a first 18-cycle PCR used universal primers M1SS and BC2_uni_R on all cDNA. As for the authors' bioinformatics: Normalization of each sample was performed by random selection of 1 million high-quality reads, each carrying a distinct molecular identifier. Instead of being binned into consensus sequences, reads with shared molecular identifiers were discarded. MiTCR, set to a Q25 quality threshold and the strictest error-elimination algorithm, was used for CDR3 identification, clonotype clustering and error correction. A nonparametric unseen species model with Euler transformation was used to estimate lower-bound total TCR beta diversity. The raw public reads went through TCRdb reprocessing: fastp at Q25, MiXCR clone calling, in-frame beta chains kept. Records with the same CDR3 protein are collapsed into one entry carrying the most frequent genes and DNA. TCRdb, rather than the study authors, made the V and J calls. The sample table records over 950,000 distinct CDR3 sequences; about 51% of these occur just once. About a fifth of the sample comes from the top ten.

The 39 donors, aged about 6 to 90 years, were systemically healthy Caucasian individuals from Russia. Approximately 10 milliliters of peripheral blood were collected from each donor into EDTA-treated Vacutainer tubes. PBMCs were isolated by Ficoll-Paque density-gradient centrifugation, with at least 6.5 million obtained per sample. Trizol reagent was used to extract total RNA from PBMCs, with at least 6 micrograms per sample. Naive CD45RAhigh/CD27high T cell percentages were measured by flow cytometry on a PBMC aliquot from every donor. General conclusions and limits of the study: Conclusive comparison of naive and antigen-experienced compartments was prevented by the profiling of bulk unsorted PBMCs. Compared with the aged group, the long-lived group had more naive CD4+ T cells, fewer expanded clones and increased TCR diversity, suggesting age selection. As age increased, observed TCR beta diversity per million T cells dropped in a roughly linear way, and a significant reduction was already evident by age roughly 36. Estimates of total diversity based on one million sequenced T cells were considered lower bounds and underestimates. Observed TCR beta diversity correlated strongly with the percentage of naive T cells measured by flow cytometry. The CMV infection status of donors was not known, potentially confounding age-related changes in expanded clonotypes.

The CDR3 covers 16 residues, taking in both the cysteine and the phenylalanine. The sequence is cut down to CDR3 DNA, 48 bases in frame from base 1. Trimming leaves V shorter by 3 bases and J shorter by 4 bases, with the junction holding 9 bases beyond the gene matches. CDR1 and CDR2, per the germline V gene, are MGHDK and SYGVNS. Sequenced material: blood. This clonotype was sampled from a woman in her sixties in good health. The chain couples TRBV25-1 to TRBJ1-2; 9 junctional bases match TRBD1. The DNA sequence follows: TGTGCCAGCAGTGATACGACAGGGGGAAAAACCTATGGCTACACCTTC. Its coded protein is CASSDTTGGKTYGYTF.